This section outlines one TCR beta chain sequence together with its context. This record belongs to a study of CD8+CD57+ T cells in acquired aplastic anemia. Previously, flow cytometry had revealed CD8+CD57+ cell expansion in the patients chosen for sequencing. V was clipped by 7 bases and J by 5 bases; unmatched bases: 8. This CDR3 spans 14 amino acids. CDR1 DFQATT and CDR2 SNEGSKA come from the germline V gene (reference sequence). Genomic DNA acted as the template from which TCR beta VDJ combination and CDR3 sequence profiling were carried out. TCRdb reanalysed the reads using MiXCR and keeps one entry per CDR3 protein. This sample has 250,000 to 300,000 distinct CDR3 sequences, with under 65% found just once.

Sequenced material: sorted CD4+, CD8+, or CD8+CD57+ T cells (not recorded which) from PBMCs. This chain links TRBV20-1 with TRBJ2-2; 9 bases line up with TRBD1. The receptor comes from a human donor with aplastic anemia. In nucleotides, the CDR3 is TGCAGTGTCCCGGGACAGGGCAAGACCGGGGAGCTGTTTTTT. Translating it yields CSVPGQGKTGELFF.